A selection of T cell receptor beta chains follows, all from one sample in a study of blood T cell repertoires in COVID-19. The protocol was immunoSEQ multiplex PCR, while the TCRdb copy is restricted to in-frame clones and leaves out a portion. The sample lists about 210,000 clones, roughly four fifths occurring once. Sequenced: peripheral blood. The source of these receptors is a middle-aged woman with active or convalescent COVID-19. Each CDR3 is given with its conserved first and last residue. A D gene is named only where the DNA matches it firmly. Size is stated for part of the rows, as once, few or many counts, or as a class when the clone is expanded.

d_gene: NA
abundance: NA
v_gene: TRBV14
j_gene: TRBJ2-3
CDR3nt: TGTGCCAGCAGCCAACGCGGGACAGAAGATACGCAGTATTTT
CDR3aa: CASSQRGTEDTQYF

d_gene: TRBD1
abundance: NA
v_gene: TRBV19
j_gene: TRBJ1-4
CDR3nt: TGTGCCAGTAGTTTTATGACAGGGCATGAAAAACTGTTTTTT
CDR3aa: CASSFMTGHEKLFF

d_gene: NA
abundance: NA
v_gene: TRBV19
j_gene: TRBJ1-1
CDR3nt: TGTGCCAGTAGTCCCCCAGGGAACACTGAAGCTTTCTTT
CDR3aa: CASSPPGNTEAFF

d_gene: NA
abundance: NA
v_gene: TRBV5-1
j_gene: TRBJ1-1
CDR3nt: TGCGCCAGCAGCGCAGGGGACACTGAAGCTTTCTTT
CDR3aa: CASSAGDTEAFF

d_gene: NA
abundance: NA
v_gene: TRBV3-1/TRBV3-2
j_gene: TRBJ1-3
CDR3nt: TGTGCCAGCACCTCATCGGGAAGCTCTGGAAACACCATATATTTT
CDR3aa: CASTSSGSSGNTIYF

d_gene: TRBD2
abundance: NA
v_gene: TRBV2
j_gene: TRBJ2-1
CDR3nt: TGTGCCAGCAGTGGGCTAGCGGGGGGTTCGAGCTCCTACAATGAGCAGTTCTTC
CDR3aa: CASSGLAGGSSSYNEQFF

d_gene: TRBD1
abundance: NA
v_gene: TRBV11-3
j_gene: TRBJ1-1
CDR3nt: TGTGCCAGCAGCTTAGGGCAGGGGGGACGAACTGAAGCTTTCTTT
CDR3aa: CASSLGQGGRTEAFF

d_gene: TRBD1
abundance: NA
v_gene: TRBV5-4
j_gene: TRBJ1-2
CDR3nt: TGTGCCAGCAGCCGTAGGAGGGCCGGGACAGGGAGTTACTATGGCTACACCTTC
CDR3aa: CASSRRRAGTGSYYGYTF

d_gene: TRBD1
abundance: NA
v_gene: TRBV9
j_gene: TRBJ1-2
CDR3nt: TGTGCCAGCAGCCCTTCAGGGGGCATCTATGGCTACACCTTC
CDR3aa: CASSPSGGIYGYTF

d_gene: NA
abundance: NA
v_gene: TRBV27
j_gene: TRBJ1-2
CDR3nt: TGTGCCAGCAGTTTACGTCCAGGGCACTATGGCTACACCTTC
CDR3aa: CASSLRPGHYGYTF

d_gene: NA
abundance: NA
v_gene: TRBV3-1/TRBV3-2
j_gene: TRBJ1-2
CDR3nt: TGTGCCAGCAGCCAATCTCAGGATTATGGCTACACCTTC
CDR3aa: CASSQSQDYGYTF

d_gene: NA
abundance: once
v_gene: TRBV6-4
j_gene: TRBJ1-3
CDR3nt: TGTGCCAGCAGTGACCGGAGGAGCTCTGGAAACACCATATATTTT
CDR3aa: CASSDRRSSGNTIYF

d_gene: NA
abundance: NA
v_gene: TRBV7-9
j_gene: TRBJ1-2
CDR3nt: TGTGCCAGCAGCTGGGGGGACGGCTACACCTTC
CDR3aa: CASSWGDGYTF

d_gene: TRBD2
abundance: once
v_gene: TRBV5-5
j_gene: TRBJ2-5
CDR3nt: TGTGCCAGCAGCTTGGGCGGCTCGAGCGGGGGGGCGGAGACCCAGTACTTC
CDR3aa: CASSLGGSSGGAETQYF

d_gene: NA
abundance: once
v_gene: TRBV7-3
j_gene: TRBJ1-1
CDR3nt: TGTGCCAGCAGCTTACAGGACACTGAAGCTTTCTTT
CDR3aa: CASSLQDTEAFF

d_gene: NA
abundance: NA
v_gene: TRBV5-6
j_gene: TRBJ1-3
CDR3nt: TGTGCCAGCAGCCCGATGCGCTCTGGAAACACCATATATTTT
CDR3aa: CASSPMRSGNTIYF

d_gene: NA
abundance: NA
v_gene: TRBV7-9
j_gene: TRBJ1-2
CDR3nt: TGTGCCAGCAGCTTAGATGAGGACTATGGCTACACCTTC
CDR3aa: CASSLDEDYGYTF

d_gene: NA
abundance: NA
v_gene: TRBV6-5
j_gene: TRBJ2-1
CDR3nt: TGTGCCAGCAGTTATCTCCGTAGGGGGGGATACAATGAGCAGTTCTTC
CDR3aa: CASSYLRRGGYNEQFF

d_gene: TRBD1
abundance: NA
v_gene: TRBV13
j_gene: TRBJ1-2
CDR3nt: TGTGCCAGCAGCGCCTACCGACAGGGTTGGGTCGCGAATGGCTACACCTTC
CDR3aa: CASSAYRQGWVANGYTF

d_gene: TRBD1
abundance: NA
v_gene: TRBV27
j_gene: TRBJ1-1
CDR3nt: TGTGCCAGCAGCATCCGGACAGGGAACACTGAAGCTTTCTTT
CDR3aa: CASSIRTGNTEAFF

d_gene: TRBD2
abundance: few
v_gene: TRBV6-4
j_gene: TRBJ2-3
CDR3nt: TGTGCCAGCAGTGACCCGACTAGCGGGGGCAGCACAGATACGCAGTATTTT
CDR3aa: CASSDPTSGGSTDTQYF

d_gene: TRBD1
abundance: NA
v_gene: TRBV4-2
j_gene: TRBJ2-5
CDR3nt: TGTGCCAGCAGCCAATCAGACAGGGGAGAGACCCAGTACTTC
CDR3aa: CASSQSDRGETQYF

d_gene: NA
abundance: NA
v_gene: TRBV9
j_gene: TRBJ1-4
CDR3nt: TGTGCCAGCAGCGTATCAGGGTGGAGTGAAAAACTGTTTTTT
CDR3aa: CASSVSGWSEKLFF

d_gene: NA
abundance: NA
v_gene: TRBV29-1
j_gene: TRBJ2-3
CDR3nt: TGCAGCGTTGAAGCCTCAGGGGGGACGGCCACAGATACGCAGTATTTT
CDR3aa: CSVEASGGTATDTQYF

d_gene: NA
abundance: NA
v_gene: TRBV6-4
j_gene: TRBJ1-5
CDR3nt: TGTGCCAGCAGTGACTCGGTCCGGGTTCGGGGGGGGACATATCAGCCCCAGCATTTT
CDR3aa: CASSDSVRVRGGTYQPQHF

d_gene: NA
abundance: NA
v_gene: TRBV6-5
j_gene: TRBJ1-6
CDR3nt: TGTGCCAGCACCCGATCGGGGAATTCACCCCTCCACTTT
CDR3aa: CASTRSGNSPLHF

d_gene: NA
abundance: NA
v_gene: TRBV30
j_gene: TRBJ1-1
CDR3nt: TGTGCCTGGAGTGTACTCTGGGGGCGAACTGAAGCTTTCTTT
CDR3aa: CAWSVLWGRTEAFF

d_gene: NA
abundance: NA
v_gene: TRBV7-9
j_gene: TRBJ1-1
CDR3nt: TGTGCCAGCAGCTTAGATGAAGGGGCAACTGAAGCTTTCTTT
CDR3aa: CASSLDEGATEAFF

d_gene: TRBD1
abundance: NA
v_gene: TRBV5-4
j_gene: TRBJ1-4
CDR3nt: TGTGCCAGCAGCACGACAGGGGGTAATGAAAAACTGTTTTTT
CDR3aa: CASSTTGGNEKLFF

d_gene: NA
abundance: NA
v_gene: TRBV10-1
j_gene: TRBJ1-1
CDR3nt: TGCGCCAGCAGGGGAGGGTCCTATCCAAACACTGAAGCTTTCTTT
CDR3aa: CASRGGSYPNTEAFF

d_gene: TRBD1
abundance: few
v_gene: TRBV3-1/TRBV3-2
j_gene: TRBJ1-2
CDR3nt: TGTGCCAGCAATCGCGATCACTGGGAAAGGGGGCATGGCTACACCTTC
CDR3aa: CASNRDHWERGHGYTF

d_gene: TRBD1
abundance: NA
v_gene: TRBV6-5
j_gene: TRBJ1-2
CDR3nt: TGTGCCAGCACCATGGCGGGACAGGGGCCATATGGCTACACCTTC
CDR3aa: CASTMAGQGPYGYTF

d_gene: TRBD1
abundance: NA
v_gene: TRBV3-1/TRBV3-2
j_gene: TRBJ2-6
CDR3nt: TGTGCCAGCAGCCAGATAAACAGGGGCTCCCTCGCTGGGGCCAACGTCCTGACTTTC
CDR3aa: CASSQINRGSLAGANVLTF

d_gene: TRBD1
abundance: NA
v_gene: TRBV19
j_gene: TRBJ1-1
CDR3nt: TGTGCCAGTAGTATTGCACAGGGGGCGAGGAACACTGAAGCTTTCTTT
CDR3aa: CASSIAQGARNTEAFF

d_gene: NA
abundance: NA
v_gene: TRBV6-1
j_gene: TRBJ2-1
CDR3nt: TGTGCCAGCAGTGGGATGACACCGAGCTCCTACAATGAGCAGTTCTTC
CDR3aa: CASSGMTPSSYNEQFF

d_gene: NA
abundance: NA
v_gene: TRBV7-7
j_gene: TRBJ2-5
CDR3nt: TGTGCTAGCAGCTTAGCGTCCGGGGGGCTGGAGACCCAGTACTTC
CDR3aa: CASSLASGGLETQYF

d_gene: NA
abundance: few
v_gene: TRBV5-1
j_gene: TRBJ1-1
CDR3nt: TGCGCCAGCAGCGATGGACAGTTCATGAACACTGAAGCTTTCTTT
CDR3aa: CASSDGQFMNTEAFF

d_gene: NA
abundance: few
v_gene: TRBV7-2
j_gene: TRBJ1-1
CDR3nt: TGTGCCAGCAGCTTCCAGGGGCCCTACACTGAAGCTTTCTTT
CDR3aa: CASSFQGPYTEAFF

d_gene: NA
abundance: NA
v_gene: TRBV7-2
j_gene: TRBJ2-7
CDR3nt: TGTGCCAGCAGCAACACCATATCCTACGAGCAGTACTTC
CDR3aa: CASSNTISYEQYF

d_gene: NA
abundance: NA
v_gene: TRBV24-1
j_gene: TRBJ2-1
CDR3nt: TGTGCCACCAGTGATCTCGGGGACAAAGCCAATGAGCAGTTCTTC
CDR3aa: CATSDLGDKANEQFF

d_gene: NA
abundance: few
v_gene: TRBV6-5
j_gene: TRBJ2-7
CDR3nt: TGTGCCAGCAACAGGTGGGGGGAGACCTACGAGCAGTACTTC
CDR3aa: CASNRWGETYEQYF

d_gene: NA
abundance: NA
v_gene: TRBV25-1
j_gene: TRBJ2-5
CDR3nt: TGTGCCAGCAGTTGGGGCAGTGAAGAGACCCAGTACTTC
CDR3aa: CASSWGSEETQYF

d_gene: TRBD1
abundance: NA
v_gene: TRBV6-6
j_gene: TRBJ1-4
CDR3nt: TGTGCCAGCAGCACGACAGGGGTGGAGAATGAAAAACTGTTTTTT
CDR3aa: CASSTTGVENEKLFF

d_gene: TRBD1
abundance: NA
v_gene: TRBV4-3
j_gene: TRBJ2-1
CDR3nt: TGCGCCAGCAGCCAAGGGACAGGACTTTTGGGTAATGAGCAGTTCTTC
CDR3aa: CASSQGTGLLGNEQFF

d_gene: NA
abundance: NA
v_gene: TRBV7-2
j_gene: TRBJ1-3
CDR3nt: TGTGCCAGCAGTCGGACACACACCTCGAACACCATATATTTT
CDR3aa: CASSRTHTSNTIYF

d_gene: NA
abundance: NA
v_gene: TRBV5-8
j_gene: TRBJ1-5
CDR3nt: TGTGCCAGCACCACTCGTGGGCGCTCGGCAGCGGTTGGTCAGCCCCAGCATTTT
CDR3aa: CASTTRGRSAAVGQPQHF

d_gene: NA
abundance: NA
v_gene: TRBV5-1
j_gene: TRBJ1-2
CDR3nt: TGCGCCAGCAGCTTGGCCCCGTTCAACAGTAACTATGGCTACACCTTC
CDR3aa: CASSLAPFNSNYGYTF

d_gene: TRBD1
abundance: NA
v_gene: TRBV27
j_gene: TRBJ1-6
CDR3nt: TGTGCCAGCAGTACGGGACAGGGGAGATCACCCCTCCACTTT
CDR3aa: CASSTGQGRSPLHF

d_gene: TRBD1
abundance: NA
v_gene: TRBV4-3
j_gene: TRBJ1-5
CDR3nt: TGCGCCAGCAGCCAAACAGGGGGCGGATTGCAGCCCCAGCATTTT
CDR3aa: CASSQTGGGLQPQHF

d_gene: TRBD1
abundance: NA
v_gene: TRBV5-1
j_gene: TRBJ1-3
CDR3nt: TGCGCCAGCAGTTTCGGGACAGGGTCTGGAAACACCATATATTTT
CDR3aa: CASSFGTGSGNTIYF

d_gene: NA
abundance: NA
v_gene: TRBV25-1
j_gene: TRBJ1-2
CDR3nt: TGTGCCAGCAGTCAAGGCGGCGCCAAAAGCTACACCTTC
CDR3aa: CASSQGGAKSYTF